This T cell receptor beta chain was captured by sequencing in a study of blood T cells in healthy people across ages. The study's findings and limits: With age, beta diversity per million T cells declined roughly linearly, significantly by around 43.

A remark on this clonotype: Its specificity is not known.

A J-beta primer mix and a sample-barcoded 5' primer were used in a second PCR of about 7 to 12 cycles. Each cDNA molecule, via a template-switch adaptor with 12 random nucleotides, was tagged. CDR3-containing paired-end reads numbering at least 2.5 million came from each sample. TCRdb recomputed calls from the 5' RACE reads with MiXCR, one row per CDR3 protein. The sample comprises 2 million or so distinct CDR3 sequences, 40% to 55% of which are singletons, and roughly 2.1% rests with the top ten. There were at least 6 micrograms of total RNA extracted from every sample. What was sequenced was blood. This TCR derives from a woman in her 40s in good health.

CDR3 residues: CASRRVGNEQFF. The CDR3, as DNA: TGTGCCAGCAGGAGGGTCGGGAATGAGCAGTTCTTC. This chain joins TRBV2 and TRBJ2-1; weak D call: TRBD2 (5 bases). This CDR3 contains 12 residues. Germline V CDR1 and CDR2: SNHLY, FYNNEI. V was shortened by 6 bases and J by 7 bases, with 10 bases between the two germline ends. Combining the CDR3 with reference TRBV2 and TRBJ2-1 gives the whole variable domain EPEVTQTPSHQVTQMGQEVILRCVPISNHLYFYWYRQILGQKVEFLVSFYNNEISEKSEIFDDQFSVERPDGSNFTLKIRSTKLEDSAMYFCASRRVGNEQFFGPGTRLTVL.